This T cell receptor (beta chain) appears in the sequencing data of a study of T cell changes during pregnancy in multiple sclerosis (dated by TCRdb to between 2017 and 2020). Study-level background: Changes in the T cell repertoire over the course of pregnancy were examined in this study in women with multiple sclerosis.

This clone has a handful of counts. This receptor's antigen is unknown. No base qualities exist here, and no much larger clone lies one base off it. Library prep was done by the immunoSEQ multiplex PCR assay. Drawn from immuneACCESS, this table holds only the in-frame rearrangements with V and J called that TCRdb kept. Clones are partly lost; checked studies trace under half to an unresolved V gene and leave the rest unexplained. For this sample there are over 35,000 clones; 90% to 95% appear just once. 7.5% to 9.5% of the sample rests with the top ten. The CDR3 measures 16 amino acids from cysteine to phenylalanine. The retained sequence is limited to the CDR3, 48 bases, with the frame set at the first base. The germline V gene sets CDR1 to SGDLS and CDR2 to YYNGEE. V lost 0 bases and J lost 0 bases, and the count of bases not matched to a germline gene is 4.

The sequence came from a female donor with multiple sclerosis, enrolled in a pregnancy study. The sample in question was CD8+ T cells from peripheral blood mononuclear cells, obtained in the third trimester of pregnancy. Recombination linked TRBV9 to TRBJ2-3; a stretch of 7 junction bases matches TRBD2. The DNA sequence is given as TGTGCCAGCAGCGTAGTGAGCGGGGCTAGCACAGATACGCAGTATTTT. Its protein is CASSVVSGASTDTQYF.